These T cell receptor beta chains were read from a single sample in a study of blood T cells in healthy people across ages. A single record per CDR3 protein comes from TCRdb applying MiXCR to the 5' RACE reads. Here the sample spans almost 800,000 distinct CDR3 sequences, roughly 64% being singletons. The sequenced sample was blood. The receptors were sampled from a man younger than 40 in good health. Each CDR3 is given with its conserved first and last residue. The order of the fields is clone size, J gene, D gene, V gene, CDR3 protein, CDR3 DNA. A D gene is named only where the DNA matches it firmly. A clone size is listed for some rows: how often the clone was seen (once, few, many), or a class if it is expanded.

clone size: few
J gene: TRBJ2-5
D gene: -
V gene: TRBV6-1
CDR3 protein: CASLTPGSYTGEQYF
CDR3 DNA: TGTGCCAGCCTTACTCCCGGGTCGTACACGGGGGAGCAGTACTTC

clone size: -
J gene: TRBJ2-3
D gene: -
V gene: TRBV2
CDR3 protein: CASRNMRSADTQYF
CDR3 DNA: TGTGCCAGCAGGAATATGAGAAGCGCAGATACGCAGTATTTT

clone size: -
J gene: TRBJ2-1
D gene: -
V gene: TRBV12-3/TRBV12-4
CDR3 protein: CASSLGRFEQFF
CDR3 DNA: TGTGCCAGCAGTTTGGGTAGGTTTGAGCAGTTCTTC

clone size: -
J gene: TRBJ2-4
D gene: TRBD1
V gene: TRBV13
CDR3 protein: CASSTAGQVDEYF
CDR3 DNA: TGTGCCAGCAGTACAGCCGGACAGGTGGATGAGTACTTC

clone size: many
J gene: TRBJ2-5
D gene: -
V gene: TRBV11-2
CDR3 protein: CASSRGTQETQYF
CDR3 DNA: TGTGCCAGCAGCCGAGGGACTCAAGAGACCCAGTACTTC

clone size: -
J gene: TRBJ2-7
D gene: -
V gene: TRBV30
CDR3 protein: CAWSVGVGSYEQYF
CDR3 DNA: TGTGCCTGGAGTGTTGGTGTGGGTTCCTACGAGCAGTACTTC

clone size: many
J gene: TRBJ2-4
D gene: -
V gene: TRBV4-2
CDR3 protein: CASSQAIGGNIQYF
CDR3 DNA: TGTGCCAGCAGCCAAGCAATTGGGGGGAACATTCAGTACTTC

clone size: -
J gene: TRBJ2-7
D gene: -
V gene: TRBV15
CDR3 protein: CATSRVKSTLGYEQYF
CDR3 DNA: TGTGCCACCAGCAGAGTTAAGAGCACGCTCGGGTACGAGCAGTACTTC

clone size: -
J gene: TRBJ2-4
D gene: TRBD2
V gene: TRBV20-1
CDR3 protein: CSASSGSPSIQYF
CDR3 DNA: TGCAGTGCTTCTAGCGGGAGCCCGAGCATTCAGTACTTC

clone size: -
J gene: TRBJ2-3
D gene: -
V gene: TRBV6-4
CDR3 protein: CASNRRTDTQYF
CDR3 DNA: TGTGCCAGCAACCGGAGGACAGATACGCAGTATTTT

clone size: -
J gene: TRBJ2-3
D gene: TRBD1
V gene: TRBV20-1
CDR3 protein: CSALRSGGDTQYF
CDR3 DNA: TGCAGTGCTCTAAGATCAGGGGGTGATACGCAGTATTTT

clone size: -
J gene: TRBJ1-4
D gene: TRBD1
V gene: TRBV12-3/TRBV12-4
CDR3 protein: CASSLETGGEKLFF
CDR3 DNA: TGTGCCAGCAGTTTAGAAACAGGGGGTGAAAAACTGTTTTTT

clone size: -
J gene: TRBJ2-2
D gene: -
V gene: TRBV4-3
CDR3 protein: CASSQDPRYGTGELFF
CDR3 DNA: TGCGCCAGCAGCCAAGATCCTCGGTACGGGACCGGGGAGCTGTTTTTT

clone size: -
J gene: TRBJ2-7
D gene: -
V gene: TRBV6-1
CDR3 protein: CATRLRDSSYEQYF
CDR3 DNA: TGTGCCACCCGGTTACGTGACTCTTCCTACGAGCAGTACTTC

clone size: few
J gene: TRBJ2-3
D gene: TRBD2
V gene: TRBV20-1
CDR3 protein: CSARDRRLAASDTQYF
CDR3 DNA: TGCAGTGCTAGAGACCGTAGACTAGCGGCATCAGATACGCAGTATTTT

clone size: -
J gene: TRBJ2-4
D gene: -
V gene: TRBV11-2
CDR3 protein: CASSWTGRGNIQYF
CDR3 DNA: TGTGCCAGCAGCTGGACAGGGAGGGGAAACATTCAGTACTTC

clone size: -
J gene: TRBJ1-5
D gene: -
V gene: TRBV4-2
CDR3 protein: CASSQGPLGQPQHF
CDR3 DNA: TGTGCCAGCAGCCAAGGTCCGCTGGGACAGCCCCAGCATTTT

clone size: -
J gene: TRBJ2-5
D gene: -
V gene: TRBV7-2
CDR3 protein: CASNIQVQETQYF
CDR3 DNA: TGTGCCAGCAACATACAGGTTCAAGAGACCCAGTACTTC

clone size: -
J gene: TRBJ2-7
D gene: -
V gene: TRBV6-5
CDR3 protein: CASSYSNLGVAYEQYF
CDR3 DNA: TGTGCCAGCAGTTACTCAAACCTCGGGGTCGCCTACGAGCAGTACTTC

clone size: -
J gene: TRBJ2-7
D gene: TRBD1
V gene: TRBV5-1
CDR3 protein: CASSLAGQANFYEQYF
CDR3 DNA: TGCGCCAGCAGCTTGGCGGGACAGGCTAATTTCTACGAGCAGTACTTC

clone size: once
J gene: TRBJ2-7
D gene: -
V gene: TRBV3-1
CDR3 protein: CASSRQLLYEQYF
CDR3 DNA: TGTGCCAGCAGCCGCCAACTTCTCTACGAGCAGTACTTC

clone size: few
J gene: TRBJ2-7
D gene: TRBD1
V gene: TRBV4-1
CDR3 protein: CASSQEGQGIYEQYF
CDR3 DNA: TGCGCCAGCAGCCAAGAGGGACAGGGTATCTACGAGCAGTACTTC

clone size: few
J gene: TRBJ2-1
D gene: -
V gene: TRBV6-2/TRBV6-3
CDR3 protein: CASSPIGAANEQFF
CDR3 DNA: TGTGCCAGCAGCCCTATCGGTGCCGCCAATGAGCAGTTCTTC

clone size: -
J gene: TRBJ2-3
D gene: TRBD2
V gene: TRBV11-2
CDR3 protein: CASSLPPGLAGPTGTDTQYF
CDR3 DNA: TGTGCCAGCAGCTTACCTCCGGGACTAGCGGGGCCAACCGGCACAGATACGCAGTATTTT

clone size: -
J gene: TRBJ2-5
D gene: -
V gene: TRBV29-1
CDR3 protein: CSVTPLQGIGYF
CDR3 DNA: TGCAGCGTTACGCCTTTACAGGGAATAGGGTACTTC

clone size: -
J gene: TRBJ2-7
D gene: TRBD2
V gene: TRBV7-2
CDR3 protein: CASRTGLAGAYEQYF
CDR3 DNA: TGTGCCAGCAGAACCGGACTAGCGGGAGCCTACGAGCAGTACTTC

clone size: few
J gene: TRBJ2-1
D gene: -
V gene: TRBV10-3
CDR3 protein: CAIRAVEYNEQFF
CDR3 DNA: TGTGCCATCCGGGCAGTAGAGTACAATGAGCAGTTCTTC

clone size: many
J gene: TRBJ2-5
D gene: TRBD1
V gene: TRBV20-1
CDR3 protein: CSASGDRVQETQYF
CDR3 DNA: TGCAGTGCTAGCGGGGACAGGGTCCAAGAGACCCAGTACTTC

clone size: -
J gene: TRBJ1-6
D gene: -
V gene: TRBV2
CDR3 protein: CASSEDLRYSPLHF
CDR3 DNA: TGTGCCAGCAGCGAAGACCTCCGCTATTCACCCCTCCACTTT

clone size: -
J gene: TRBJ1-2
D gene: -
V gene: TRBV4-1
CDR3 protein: CASSQNRVSGYTF
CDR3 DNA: TGCGCCAGCAGCCAAAACAGGGTTAGTGGCTACACCTTC

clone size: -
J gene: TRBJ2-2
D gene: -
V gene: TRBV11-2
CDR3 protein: CASSLVGRGGELFF
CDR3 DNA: TGTGCCAGCAGCTTAGTAGGGCGTGGCGGGGAGCTGTTTTTT

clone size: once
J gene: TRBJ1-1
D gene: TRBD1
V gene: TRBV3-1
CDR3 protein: CASRTGQLNTEAFF
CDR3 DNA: TGTGCCAGCAGAACGGGACAGCTGAACACTGAAGCTTTCTTT

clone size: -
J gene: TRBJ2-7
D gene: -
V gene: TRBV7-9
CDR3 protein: CASSYRLASYEQYF
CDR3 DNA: TGTGCCAGCAGCTATAGGCTCGCCAGCTACGAGCAGTACTTC

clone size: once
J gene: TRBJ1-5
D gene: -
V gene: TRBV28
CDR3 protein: CASSAGGSNQPQHF
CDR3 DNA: TGTGCCAGCAGTGCCGGAGGGTCCAATCAGCCCCAGCATTTT

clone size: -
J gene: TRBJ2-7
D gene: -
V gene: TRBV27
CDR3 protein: CASSLSGTDEQYF
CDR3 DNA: TGTGCCAGCAGTTTATCCGGGACCGACGAGCAGTACTTC

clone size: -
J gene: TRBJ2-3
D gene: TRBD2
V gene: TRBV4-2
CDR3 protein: CASSLVKGLAGVDTQYF
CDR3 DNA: TGTGCCAGCAGCCTCGTCAAGGGACTAGCGGGAGTGGATACGCAGTATTTT

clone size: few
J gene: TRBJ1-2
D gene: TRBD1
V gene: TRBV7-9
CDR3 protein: CASSLPGQETYGYTF
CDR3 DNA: TGTGCCAGCAGCTTACCGGGACAGGAAACGTATGGCTACACCTTC

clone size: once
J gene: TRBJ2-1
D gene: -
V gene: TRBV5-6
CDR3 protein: CASSVVREQFF
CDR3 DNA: TGTGCCAGCAGCGTCGTTAGAGAGCAGTTCTTC

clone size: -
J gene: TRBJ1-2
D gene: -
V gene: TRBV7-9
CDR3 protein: CASSFWSVRPSEGYTF
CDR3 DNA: TGTGCCAGCAGCTTCTGGTCAGTCAGACCGTCGGAGGGCTACACCTTC

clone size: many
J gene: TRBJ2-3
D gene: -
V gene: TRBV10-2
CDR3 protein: CATQGDTQYF
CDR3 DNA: TGCGCCACCCAGGGAGATACGCAGTATTTT

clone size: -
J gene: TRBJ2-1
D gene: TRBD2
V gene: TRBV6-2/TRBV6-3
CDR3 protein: CATRPGTSRYEQFF
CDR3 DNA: TGTGCCACACGTCCCGGGACTAGCAGATATGAGCAGTTCTTC